The 22 T cell receptor beta chains given below trace back to one sample, sequenced in a study of graft-versus-host responses after intestinal transplantation. Antigens of these TCRs are unknown. Clones were read by immunoSEQ multiplex PCR, and TCRdb kept only the in-frame ones, dropping some. This repertoire shows 150,000 or so clones, over 90% found once; its top ten account for about 0.2%. The starting material was unstimulated CD4+ T cells sorted from spleen or lymph node cells, obtained before intestinal transplant. The receptor set was obtained from a human donor who received an intestinal transplant.

The chain has TRBV18 and TRBJ1-1, with D unresolved. This CDR3 is 14 amino acids long. Trimming pared 3 bases from V and 1 base from J, leaving 9 bases between. In germline, CDR1 is KGHSH, CDR2 LQKENI. For the CDR3, the DNA is TGTGCCAGCTCACCTCTTGCGGGGAACACTGAAGCTTTCTTT. Its translation is CASSPLAGNTEAFF. The variable domain in full, completed from reference TRBV18 and TRBJ1-1, reads NAGVMQNPRHLVRRRGQEARLRCSPMKGHSHVYWYRQLPEEGLKFMVYLQKENIIDESGMPKERFSAEFPKEGPSILRIQQVVRGDSAAYFCASSPLAGNTEAFFGQGTRLTVV.

The rearrangement uses TRBV19 and TRBJ2-1, with 7 bases fitting TRBD1. The CDR3 has 17 amino acids. Germline CDR1 LNHDA, CDR2 SQIVND (reference sequence). The ends lost 2 bases at V and 2 bases at J; junction bases unmatched: 9. Written as DNA, the CDR3 is TGTGCCAGTAGTATACGACAGGGATTGAAGGCCTACAATGAGCAGTTCTTC. Its protein is CASSIRQGLKAYNEQFF.

The V gene is TRBV6-5, the J gene TRBJ2-5, with D maybe TRBD1 (6 bases). Between the trimmed V and J ends, which lost 5 bases and 1 base, there was a span of 14 bases. Germline values: CDR1 MNHEY, CDR2 SVGAGI. The CDR3 consists of 15 residues. CDR3 residues: CASSNPQGPQETQYF. The CDR3, as DNA: TGTGCCAGCAGTAACCCCCAGGGGCCCCAAGAGACCCAGTACTTC.

This chain links TRBV12-2 with TRBJ2-7; TRBD1 is the table's D call, not checked against the DNA. TRBV12-2 corresponds to a pseudogene. This CDR3 comprises 14 residues. In DNA form, the CDR3 reads TGTGCAAGTCGCTCCGGGACAGAGTCCTACGAGCAGTACTTC. It specifies CASRSGTESYEQYF.

J is TRBJ2-2 and V is TRBV28; D not resolved. CDR1 and CDR2 (germline): MDHEN, SYDVKM. This CDR3 is built from 14 residues. V lost 3 bases and J 1 base, leaving 6 bases between the germline ends. The CDR3 protein is CASSLSLNTGELFF. The CDR3 DNA is TGTGCCAGCAGTTTGTCCTTGAACACCGGGGAGCTGTTTTTT.

V gene TRBV4-2 combines with J gene TRBJ2-1; the match to TRBD2 covers 7 bases. The CDR3 spans 14 residues. CDR1 is LGHNA, CDR2 YNFKEQ, per germline. V was pared by 8 bases and J by 1 base, with 5 bases of the junction left unmatched. In DNA, the CDR3 is TGTGCCAGCGGAAAAGCGGGATCCTACAATGAGCAGTTCTTC. This gives the protein CASGKAGSYNEQFF.

The genes are TRBV19 and TRBJ2-5; TRBD1 is a possible D gene (5 bases). The J call is in doubt because the DNA end fits TRBJ2-7 better. Germline CDR1 reads LNHDA; CDR2 reads SQIVND (reference sequence). This CDR3 has 15 amino acids. Here the CDR3 reads CASSPKRTPTYEQYF. CDR3 coding DNA: TGTGCCAGTAGTCCAAAGAGGACACCTACCTACGAGCAGTACTTC.

The chain employs TRBV2 and TRBJ1-5; TRBD1 matches at 8 bases. The length of the CDR3 is 14 residues. V was pared by 7 bases and J by 5 bases, with 7 bases of the junction left unmatched. Germline assignment: CDR1 SNHLY and CDR2 FYNNEI. CDR3 region: CASNSQGAYQPQHF. The CDR3 bases are TGTGCCAGCAATAGTCAGGGGGCCTATCAGCCCCAGCATTTT.

The V and J genes are TRBV5-6 and TRBJ1-2, with a tentative D call TRBD1 (6 bases). Between the trimmed V and J ends, which lost 0 bases and 7 bases, there was a span of 16 bases. CDR1 and CDR2 (germline): SGHDT, YYEEEE. This CDR3 region has 15 residues. This CDR3 reads CASSLGKAKGVGYTF. The CDR3 DNA is TGTGCCAGCAGCTTGGGCAAGGCTAAGGGGGTTGGCTACACCTTC.

The rearrangement links TRBV4-1 to TRBJ1-6; 7 positions match TRBD1. Germline CDR1 reads MGHRA; CDR2 reads YSYEKL. V was clipped by 5 bases and J by 5 bases; unmatched bases: 15. The CDR3 sequence is 18 residues long. The CDR3 loop is CASSFRPRAGGHNSPLHF. In DNA, the CDR3 is TGCGCCAGCAGCTTTCGCCCAAGGGCAGGGGGGCATAATTCACCCCTCCACTTT.

The chain links TRBV6-1 to TRBJ2-1; perhaps TRBD2 as D (6 bases). V lost 7 bases, J lost 8 bases, and 15 bases lay in between. The germline CDR1 and CDR2 sequences are MNHNS and SASEGT. The CDR3 totals 13 residues. This CDR3 is CASTGPWGDEQFF. The CDR3 nucleotides read TGTGCCAGCACGGGACCCTGGGGGGATGAGCAGTTCTTC.

In nucleotides, the CDR3 is TGTGCCTGGAGCCATAGCGGGCTTGGGTACGAGCAGTACTTC. Amino acids: CAWSHSGLGYEQYF. This chain joins TRBV30 and TRBJ2-7; TRBD2 matches 7 bases. The CDR3 loop spans 14 amino acids. Germline V gene sequence: CDR1 GTSNPN, CDR2 SVGIG (reference sequence). The V segment lost 3 bases and the J segment 4 bases; nucleotides outside the gene matches: 9.

The chain employs TRBV18 and TRBJ2-3; no clear D. Germline assignment: CDR1 KGHSH and CDR2 LQKENI. The CDR3 runs to 14 residues. V shed 0 bases and J shed 6 bases, with 10 bases lying between them. CDR3 loop: CASSPPRPADTQYF. In nucleotides, the CDR3 is TGTGCCAGCTCACCACCGCGACCGGCGGATACGCAGTATTTT.

The gene calls are TRBV5-1 and TRBJ2-5; 8 bases fit TRBD2. The CDR3 is 15 amino acids. The V gene's germline CDR1 is SGHRS and CDR2 YFSETQ. The junction had 6 bases not matched to a gene; V was cut back by 0 bases and J by 5 bases. The CDR3 DNA reads as TGCGCCAGCAGCTTGGCAGCGGGAGTGTTCGAGACCCAGTACTTC. This encodes CASSLAAGVFETQYF.

The gene calls are TRBV11-3 and TRBJ1-1; D gene ambiguous. The ends were cut back, 2 bases at V and 3 bases at J, with 7 bases in the middle. The CDR3 contains 13 residues. Germline assignment: CDR1 SGHNT and CDR2 YENEEA. The chain's CDR3 is CASSLQADTEAFF. CDR3 nucleotides: TGTGCCAGCAGCTTACAGGCCGACACTGAAGCTTTCTTT.

The chain combines TRBV29-1 with TRBJ2-7; D remains ambiguous. With 5 bases removed from V and 0 bases from J, the gap between germline ends came to 11 bases. Germline-derived CDR1 and CDR2 are SQVTM and ANQGSEA. CDR3 length equals 13 residues. CDR3: CSVLAGASYEQYF. The DNA of the CDR3 is TGCAGCGTTTTGGCAGGAGCCTCCTACGAGCAGTACTTC.

The J gene is TRBJ2-2, the V gene TRBV6-5, with D maybe TRBD2 (5 bases). There are 15 residues in the CDR3. V lost 6 bases and J 0 bases, leaving 11 bases between the germline ends. The germline gives CDR1 MNHEY, CDR2 SVGAGI. CDR3 coding DNA: TGTGCCAGCAGGCGGACTCTTGCGAACACCGGGGAGCTGTTTTTT. Protein product: CASRRTLANTGELFF.

This clone was detected once. The chain combines TRBV7-9 with TRBJ2-1; 9 nucleotides line up with TRBD1. The length of the CDR3 is 16 residues. Germline V gives CDR1 SEHNR, CDR2 FQNEAQ (reference sequence). V lost 3 bases and J lost 5; bases outside the gene matches: 8. The CDR3 sequence is CASSLFLGTGNNEQFF. The CDR3 DNA reads TGTGCCAGCAGCTTGTTTTTAGGGACAGGGAACAATGAGCAGTTCTTC.

The J gene is TRBJ2-5, the V gene TRBV5-1; D is undetermined. Looked up from germline, CDR1 is SGHRS and CDR2 is YFSETQ. Trimming took off 0 bases at V and 5 bases at J, with 8 bases between the two ends. The CDR3 length is 13 residues. CDR3 sequence reads: CASSLALMETQYF. In DNA form, the CDR3 reads TGCGCCAGCAGCTTGGCTCTGATGGAGACCCAGTACTTC.

Comment on this clone: The junction differs from germline at one of its ends, possibly a read error. The sample holds other DNA sequences that translate to the same CDR3. V and J are TRBV29-1 and TRBJ1-1, with D perhaps TRBD1 (5 bases). This CDR3 has 13 amino acids. From germline, CDR1 is SQVTM and CDR2 ANQGSEA. Written as DNA, the CDR3 is TGCAGCGTTTTACTTGGGGGGAACACTGAGGCTTTCTTT. Encoded protein: CSVLLGGNTEAFF.

The chain recombines TRBV30 with TRBJ2-2, with TRBD1 identical over 10 bases. CDR3 length: 16 residues. Trimming removed 0 bases from V and 2 bases from J; junction bases left unmatched: 3. Per the germline V gene, CDR1 is GTSNPN and CDR2 is SVGIG (reference sequence). CDR3 DNA sequence: TGTGCCTGGAGTGTCGGGACAGGGGTCAACACCGGGGAGCTGTTTTTT. It encodes CAWSVGTGVNTGELFF.

Notes on this clone: In the same sample, other DNA sequences code for this CDR3. The chain combines TRBV6-1 with TRBJ2-7; D gene ambiguous. There are 13 residues in the CDR3. Germline V lookup: CDR1 MNHNS, CDR2 SASEGT. Trimming removed 0 bases from V and 0 bases from J, with 3 bases in between. DNA of the CDR3: TGTGCCAGCAGTGAAGCCGCCTCCTACGAGCAGTACTTC. Amino acids: CASSEAASYEQYF.